The 27 T cell receptor beta chains reported below all come from one sample, sequenced in a study of beta chain features in type 1 diabetes. Of the isolated RNA, all was reverse transcribed, and so the sequenced material was expressed TCRB transcripts. Profiled with immunoSEQ multiplex PCR; TCRdb holds only in-frame clones, not every one. Of 120,000 to 150,000 clones in the sample, under 60% were seen once. Sequenced input: Tregs from blood. The receptors originated from a man aged 18 to 35 in good health.

This sequence joins TRBV2 and TRBJ2-2, with 9 bases identical to TRBD2. V lost 6 bases and J lost 6; bases outside the gene matches: 14. Germline assignment: CDR1 SNHLY and CDR2 FYNNEI. This CDR3 is 17 amino acids long. CDR3 sequence reads: CASSPGRVAGGPGELFF. DNA of the CDR3: TGTGCCAGCAGCCCCGGGCGAGTGGCGGGAGGGCCCGGGGAGCTGTTTTTT.

The rearrangement joins TRBV4-3 to TRBJ1-5; the D gene is possibly TRBD1 (5 bases). The CDR3 has 20 residues. The germline V gene has CDR1 LGHNA and CDR2 YSLEER. V was trimmed by 0 bases and J by 0 bases, leaving 21 bases between them. CDR3 amino acids: CASSQDLGQSGANSNQPQHF. The DNA of the CDR3 is TGCGCCAGCAGCCAAGATCTCGGGCAGAGCGGGGCTAATAGCAATCAGCCCCAGCATTTT.

This sequence joins TRBV7-7 and TRBJ2-2; D gene unclear. Germline V gives CDR1 SSHAT, CDR2 FNYEAQ (reference sequence). The CDR3 totals 14 residues. V dropped 0 bases and J dropped 6 bases, with 8 bases sitting between them. CDR3 in DNA: TGTGCCAGCAGCTTAGCGAACGAGGCCGGGGAGCTGTTTTTT. Translating it yields CASSLANEAGELFF.

For this clone: An end of the junction differs from the germline gene, which may be a read error. J is TRBJ2-3 and V is TRBV7-7, with D tentatively TRBD2 (8 bases). Germline CDR1 is SSHAT and CDR2 is FNYEAQ (reference sequence). The CDR3 spans 16 residues. The CDR3 DNA reads as TGTGCTAGCAGCTCATTGACCGGGAGGGGGCTAGATACGCAGTATTTT. It is translated as CASSSLTGRGLDTQYF.

This chain uses TRBV9 with TRBJ1-2; D is unresolved. Per the germline V gene, CDR1 is SGDLS and CDR2 is YYNGEE. The V gene lost 0 bases and the J gene lost 0 bases, with 18 bases spanning the gap. This CDR3 is 18 amino acids long. CDR3 sequence: CASSVGSVDLESNYGYTF. The CDR3 DNA sequence: TGTGCCAGCAGCGTAGGTTCGGTCGACTTGGAATCTAACTATGGCTACACCTTC.

J is TRBJ1-1 and V is TRBV12-5, with D possibly matching TRBD1 (6 bases). The CDR3 loop spans 16 amino acids. V lost 3 bases, J lost 6 bases, and 20 bases lay in between. Germline-derived CDR1 and CDR2 are LGHNT and FRNRAP. The CDR3 loop reads CASGFHSTGFSAEAFF. CDR3 in DNA: TGTGCTAGTGGTTTCCATTCTACAGGGTTTTCCGCTGAAGCTTTCTTT. The complete variable domain, with remaining parts taken from reference TRBV12-5 and TRBJ1-1, reads DARVTQTPRHKVTEMGQEVTMRCQPILGHNTVFWYRQTMMQGLELLAYFRNRAPLDDSGMPKDRFSAEMPDATLATLKIQPSEPRDSAVYFCASGFHSTGFSAEAFFGQGTRLTVV.

This clone was observed a few times. This chain connects TRBV25-1 to TRBJ2-1, with 7 positions matching TRBD2. This CDR3 has 15 amino acids. The J segment lost 7 bases and the V segment lost 5 bases, leaving 11 bases of the junction unmatched. CDR1 and CDR2 (germline): MGHDK, SYGVNS. The DNA of the CDR3 is TGTGCCAGCAGTCTGACCTCGGCGGGAGCAAATGAGCAGTTCTTC. As protein: CASSLTSAGANEQFF.

The rearrangement uses TRBV7-9 and TRBJ2-3, with TRBD2 matching 11 bases. Per the germline V gene, CDR1 is SEHNR and CDR2 is FQNEAQ (reference sequence). J was trimmed by 2 bases and V by 4 bases; bases with no gene match: 5. The CDR3 consists of 16 residues. The CDR3 bases are TGTGCCAGCAGCTACACTAGCGGGGGCGCCACAGATACGCAGTATTTT. As protein: CASSYTSGGATDTQYF.

The CDR3: CASSDRLAGGPLWHEQYF. CDR3 coding DNA: TGTGCCAGCAGTGACAGGCTAGCGGGGGGGCCCCTTTGGCACGAGCAGTACTTC. The chain carries TRBV2 and TRBJ2-7, with 12 positions matching TRBD2. The CDR3 runs 18 residues. The J segment lost 5 bases and the V segment lost 3 bases, leaving 14 bases of the junction unmatched. Germline loops: CDR1 SNHLY, CDR2 FYNNEI. The full variable domain, its missing parts supplied by reference TRBV2 and TRBJ2-7, is EPEVTQTPSHQVTQMGQEVILRCVPISNHLYFYWYRQILGQKVEFLVSFYNNEISEKSEIFDDQFSVERPDGSNFTLKIRSTKLEDSAMYFCASSDRLAGGPLWHEQYFGPGTRLTVT.

V usage is TRBV6-1 and J usage is TRBJ2-2; D is perhaps TRBD1 (5 bases). The CDR3 runs to 13 residues. Germline lookup yields CDR1 MNHNS and CDR2 SASEGT. V lost 6 bases, J lost 6 bases, and 11 bases lay in between. CDR3 in DNA: TGTGCCAGCAGGGACATCCTTCCCGGGGAGCTGTTTTTT. Translating it yields CASRDILPGELFF.

This sequence joins TRBV4-2 and TRBJ1-3; no definite D call. Trimming stripped 7 bases from V and 0 bases from J, with 13 bases between. Per germline, CDR1 LGHNA and CDR2 YNFKEQ. The CDR3 totals 15 residues. The CDR3 DNA is TGTGCCAGCACCTCACAGTCCACCTCTGGAAACACCATATATTTT. Its translation: CASTSQSTSGNTIYF.

The rearrangement uses TRBV4-3 and TRBJ2-5, with 12 bases that match TRBD2. The DNA matches TRBJ2-7 better at its end, which makes the J call doubtful. Per the germline V gene, CDR1 is LGHNA and CDR2 is YSLEER. This CDR3 is 16 amino acids long. The CDR3 reads CASSQEPSGRVNEQYF. The CDR3 region has the DNA TGCGCCAGCAGCCAAGAGCCTAGCGGGAGGGTGAACGAGCAGTACTTC.

The V and J genes are TRBV5-4 and TRBJ2-1; 10 positions agree with TRBD1. The germline V gene encodes CDR1 SGHNT and CDR2 YYREEE (reference sequence). The CDR3 extends over 17 amino acids. The V and J ends lost 0 bases and 3 bases, in that order; junction bases with no gene match: 6. The CDR3 DNA follows: TGTGCCAGCAGCTTGGGGGGAGGGGACAGGGGCTACAATGAGCAGTTCTTC. The encoded protein is CASSLGGGDRGYNEQFF.

This clone was seen a single time. The chain employs TRBV7-8 and TRBJ1-3; no clear D gene. Germline loops: CDR1 SGHVS, CDR2 FQNEAQ. V was shortened by 0 bases and J by 4 bases, with 4 bases between the two germline ends. The CDR3 length is 13 residues. This chain's CDR3 is CASSLARGNTIYF. The CDR3 DNA follows: TGTGCCAGCAGCTTAGCGCGGGGAAACACCATATATTTT.

The chain combines TRBV7-3 with TRBJ2-6; D is uncertain. Germline CDR1 and CDR2: SGHTA and FQGTGA. Trimming cost V 3 bases and J 0 bases, with 6 bases left between them. The CDR3 sequence is 15 residues long. The CDR3 is CASSFSSSGANVLTF. The CDR3 DNA follows: TGTGCCAGCAGCTTTTCGAGCTCTGGGGCCAACGTCCTGACTTTC.

The CDR3 here is CASSLDSGELFF. CDR3 in DNA: TGTGCCAGCAGCTTAGACAGCGGGGAGCTGTTTTTT. The chain couples TRBV7-9 to TRBJ2-2; no clear D. Germline assignment: CDR1 SEHNR and CDR2 FQNEAQ (reference sequence). The CDR3 is made up of 12 amino acids. V gave up 1 base and J gave up 7 bases, with 4 bases separating them.

The chain combines TRBV27 with TRBJ1-5; 7 bases map to TRBD1. CDR3 size: 13 residues. The junction had 2 bases not matched to a gene; V was cut back by 6 bases and J by 3 bases. Germline values: CDR1 MNHEY, CDR2 SMNVEV (reference sequence). CDR3 sequence reads: CASRGQNNQPQHF. The DNA for the CDR3 is TGTGCCAGCAGGGGACAGAACAATCAGCCCCAGCATTTT.

This clone turned up a few times. This chain connects TRBV6-5 to TRBJ2-1, with D perhaps TRBD2 (6 bases). Trimming removed 7 bases at V and 7 bases at J, with 20 bases between. Germline CDR1 and CDR2: MNHEY and SVGAGI. The length of the CDR3 is 15 residues. Written as DNA, the CDR3 is TGTGCCAGCACCGATGGTGCTCTAGCGAGGAATGAGCAGTTCTTC. Amino acid sequence: CASTDGALARNEQFF.

The CDR3 here is CASSQSGGGAVDTQYF. The CDR3 coding sequence is TGTGCCAGCAGCCAATCCGGCGGGGGGGCCGTCGATACGCAGTATTTT. V usage is TRBV16 and J usage is TRBJ2-3, with 9 nucleotides matching TRBD2. V was clipped by 0 bases and J by 6 bases; unmatched bases: 7. Germline V gives CDR1 KGHSY, CDR2 FQNENV. This CDR3 comprises 16 residues.

The DNA for the CDR3 is TGTGCCAGCAGCTTGGAAGCGGTCACTGAAGCTTTCTTT. Protein: CASSLEAVTEAFF. The chain couples TRBV5-4 to TRBJ1-1; D is undetermined. Trimming cost V 0 bases and J 4 bases, with 7 bases left between them. This CDR3 has 13 amino acids. Germline CDR1 is SGHNT and CDR2 is YYREEE (reference sequence).

The chain links TRBV4-3 to TRBJ2-5; D is unresolved. Per the germline V gene, CDR1 is LGHNA and CDR2 is YSLEER. The CDR3 is made up of 14 amino acids. Trimming removed 1 base at V and 4 bases at J, with 10 bases between. CDR3 DNA: TGCGCCAGCAGCCAAGGGAGAAAAGGAGAGACCCAGTACTTC. This sequence encodes CASSQGRKGETQYF.

V and J are TRBV20-1 and TRBJ2-4; perhaps TRBD1 as D (5 bases). Germline CDR1 and CDR2: DFQATT and SNEGSKA (reference sequence). V lost 6 bases and J lost 7, with 7 bases in between. The CDR3 totals 10 residues. Written as DNA, the CDR3 is TGCAGTGCCAGGGCCAACATTCAGTACTTC. Residues: CSARANIQYF.

There are a few counts of this clone. The chain is built from TRBV4-1 and TRBJ2-7; D remains unclear. Per the germline V gene, CDR1 is MGHRA and CDR2 is YSYEKL. Trimming cost V 4 bases and J 3 bases, with 10 bases left between them. This CDR3 spans 13 amino acids. CDR3 sequence reads: CASSLGVFYEQYF. CDR3 in DNA: TGCGCCAGCAGCCTCGGAGTTTTCTACGAGCAGTACTTC.

The rearrangement uses TRBV18 and TRBJ2-7; the D gene is possibly TRBD1 (5 bases). Trimming shortened V by 4 bases and J by 3 bases, and 22 bases separated the two germline ends. This CDR3 is 17 amino acids long. The V gene's germline CDR1 is KGHSH and CDR2 LQKENI. Here the CDR3 reads CASSLNWRQHSNYEQYF. The DNA for the CDR3 is TGTGCCAGCTCACTTAACTGGCGACAGCACAGTAACTACGAGCAGTACTTC.

This rearrangement joins TRBV7-3 to TRBJ2-7, with 7 bases fitting TRBD1. V dropped 5 bases and J dropped 6; count of bases not matched to a gene: 7. Germline V CDR1 and CDR2: SGHTA, FQGTGA. The CDR3 length is 13 residues. The CDR3 loop is CASSLQDRTEQYF. The CDR3 DNA sequence: TGTGCCAGCAGCCTACAGGACAGGACCGAGCAGTACTTC.

The rearrangement links TRBV4-3 to TRBJ1-4, with unresolved D. From germline, CDR1 is LGHNA and CDR2 YSLEER. This CDR3 contains 14 residues. The V end lost 2 bases, the J end lost 5 bases, and 9 bases lay between the germline ends. The CDR3 DNA sequence: TGCGCCAGCAGCCAACAGACTAACAATGAAAAACTGTTTTTT. Encoded protein: CASSQQTNNEKLFF.

This clone was observed a single time. The CDR3 is CASSLNIAGLHGYTF. In DNA, the CDR3 is TGTGCCAGCAGCTTAAACATCGCAGGGTTACATGGCTACACCTTC. The chain employs TRBV7-2 and TRBJ1-2, with a weak D call TRBD1 (5 bases). In germline, CDR1 is SGHTA, CDR2 FQGNSA. Trimming removed 2 bases at V and 6 bases at J, with 16 bases between. This CDR3 has 15 residues.